This TCR beta chain was documented in a study of T cell changes during pregnancy in multiple sclerosis. The V gene lost 8 bases and the J gene lost 4 bases, with 12 bases spanning the gap. CDR1 and CDR2 (germline): MDHEN, SYDVKM. The CDR3 is 12 amino acids. TCRdb's table, derived via immunoSEQ multiplex PCR, lists solely in-frame clones and lacks some. The sample yields tens of thousands of clones, 70% to 90% seen once. This TCR was sampled from a female donor with multiple sclerosis, enrolled in a pregnancy study. The chain carries TRBV28 and TRBJ2-7; D is undetermined. Here the sequenced sample was CD8+ T cells from peripheral blood mononuclear cells, taken in the third trimester of pregnancy. The CDR3 protein is CASAPPRYEQYF. CDR3 nucleotides: TGTGCCAGCGCCCCTCCTCGGTACGAGCAGTACTTC.